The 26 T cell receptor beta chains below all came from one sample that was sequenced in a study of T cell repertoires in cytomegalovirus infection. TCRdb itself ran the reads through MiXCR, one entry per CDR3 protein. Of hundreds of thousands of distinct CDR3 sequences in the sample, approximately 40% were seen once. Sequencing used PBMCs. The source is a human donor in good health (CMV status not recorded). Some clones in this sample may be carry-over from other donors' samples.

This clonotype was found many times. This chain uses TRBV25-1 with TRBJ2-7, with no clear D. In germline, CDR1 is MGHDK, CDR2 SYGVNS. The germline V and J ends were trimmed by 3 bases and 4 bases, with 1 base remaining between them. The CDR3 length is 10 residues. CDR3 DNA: TGTGCCAGCAGTGATTACGAGCAGTACTTC. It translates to CASSDYEQYF.

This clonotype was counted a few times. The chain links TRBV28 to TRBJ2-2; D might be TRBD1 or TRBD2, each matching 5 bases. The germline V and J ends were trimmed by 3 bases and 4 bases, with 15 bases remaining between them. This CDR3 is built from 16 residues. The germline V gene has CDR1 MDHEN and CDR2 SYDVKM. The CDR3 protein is CASSFTGASTTGELFF. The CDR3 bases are TGTGCCAGCAGTTTTACCGGGGCCTCTACCACCGGGGAGCTGTTTTTT.

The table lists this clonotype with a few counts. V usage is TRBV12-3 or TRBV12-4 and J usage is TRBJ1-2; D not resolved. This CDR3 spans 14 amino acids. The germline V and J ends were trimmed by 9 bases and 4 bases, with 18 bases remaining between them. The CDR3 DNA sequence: TGTGCCAGTTCTGCAGCGGGCAGTCCCTATGGCTACACCTTC. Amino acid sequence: CASSAAGSPYGYTF.

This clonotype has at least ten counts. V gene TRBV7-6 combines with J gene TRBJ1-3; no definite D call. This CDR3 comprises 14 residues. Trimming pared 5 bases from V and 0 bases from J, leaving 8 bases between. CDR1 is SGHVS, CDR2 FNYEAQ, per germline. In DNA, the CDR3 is TGTGCCAGCAGCCCTACGGCCTCTGGAAACACCATATATTTT. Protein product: CASSPTASGNTIYF.

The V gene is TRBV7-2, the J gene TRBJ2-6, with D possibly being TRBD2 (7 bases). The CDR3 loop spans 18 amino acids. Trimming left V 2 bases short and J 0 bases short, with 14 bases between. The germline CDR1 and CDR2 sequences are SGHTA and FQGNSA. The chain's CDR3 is CASSLRGGRVSGANVLTF. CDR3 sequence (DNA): TGTGCCAGCAGCTTAAGGGGGGGGCGGGTCTCTGGGGCCAACGTCCTGACTTTC.

In DNA form, the CDR3 reads TGCGCCAGCGCCGTGAGACATGGACAACCAAGGTACGAGCAGTACTTC. Translating gives CASAVRHGQPRYEQYF. The chain links TRBV5-1 to TRBJ2-7, with D possibly matching TRBD1 (5 bases). Germline V gene data show CDR1 as SGHRS and CDR2 as YFSETQ. The CDR3 has 16 residues. Between the trimmed V and J ends, which lost 7 bases and 4 bases, there was a span of 24 bases.

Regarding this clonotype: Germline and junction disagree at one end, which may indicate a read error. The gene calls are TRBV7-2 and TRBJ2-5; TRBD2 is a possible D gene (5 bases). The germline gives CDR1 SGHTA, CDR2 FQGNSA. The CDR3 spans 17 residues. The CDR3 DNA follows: TGTGCCAGCAGCCTAACATCTATGACTACCTCTCAAGAGACACAGTACTTC. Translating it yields CASSLTSMTTSQETQYF.

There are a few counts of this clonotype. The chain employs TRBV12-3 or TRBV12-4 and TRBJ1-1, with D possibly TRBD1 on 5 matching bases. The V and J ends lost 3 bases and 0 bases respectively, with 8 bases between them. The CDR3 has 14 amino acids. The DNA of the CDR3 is TGTGCCAGCAGTTTTCGGGGGGTGAACACTGAAGCTTTCTTT. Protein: CASSFRGVNTEAFF.

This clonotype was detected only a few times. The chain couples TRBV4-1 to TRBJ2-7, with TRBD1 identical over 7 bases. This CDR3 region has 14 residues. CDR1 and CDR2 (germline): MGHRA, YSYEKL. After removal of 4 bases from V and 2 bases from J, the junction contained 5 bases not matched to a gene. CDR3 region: CASSLGQPAYEQYF. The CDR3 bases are TGCGCCAGCAGCCTGGGACAGCCAGCCTACGAGCAGTACTTC.

The CDR3 region is CASSRTSGRDTQYF. The CDR3 nucleotides read TGTGCCAGCAGCAGGACTAGCGGAAGAGATACGCAGTATTTT. The V and J genes are TRBV27 and TRBJ2-3; 10 bases are a match to TRBD2. Per the germline V gene, CDR1 is MNHEY and CDR2 is SMNVEV (reference sequence). The CDR3 extends over 14 amino acids. V was clipped by 6 bases and J by 5 bases; unmatched bases: 5.

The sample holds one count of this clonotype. The CDR3 region has the DNA TGTGCCAGCAGACTCTACGGTTCACCCCTCCACTTT. Translation: CASRLYGSPLHF. The V and J genes are TRBV28 and TRBJ1-6; D ambiguous. V was shortened by 6 bases and J by 9 bases, with 9 bases between the two germline ends. Germline V gene sequence: CDR1 MDHEN, CDR2 SYDVKM. The CDR3 has 12 amino acids.

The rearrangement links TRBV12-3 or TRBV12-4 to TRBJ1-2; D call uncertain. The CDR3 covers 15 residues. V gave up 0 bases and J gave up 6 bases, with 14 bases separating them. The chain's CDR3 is CASSLAASRGNGYTF. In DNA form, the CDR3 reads TGTGCCAGCAGTTTAGCGGCGTCTAGAGGGAATGGCTACACCTTC.

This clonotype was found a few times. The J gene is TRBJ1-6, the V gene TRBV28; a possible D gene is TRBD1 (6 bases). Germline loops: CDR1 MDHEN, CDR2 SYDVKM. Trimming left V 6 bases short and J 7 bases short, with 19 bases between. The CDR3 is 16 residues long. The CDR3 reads CASSNNYRERNSPLHF. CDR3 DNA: TGTGCCAGCAGCAACAATTACAGGGAACGAAATTCACCCCTCCACTTT.

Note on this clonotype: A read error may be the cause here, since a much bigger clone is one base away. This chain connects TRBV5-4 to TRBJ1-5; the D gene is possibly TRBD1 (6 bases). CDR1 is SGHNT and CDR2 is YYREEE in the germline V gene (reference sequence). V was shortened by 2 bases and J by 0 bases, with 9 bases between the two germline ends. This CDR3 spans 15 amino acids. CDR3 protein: CASSFAGDSNQPQHF. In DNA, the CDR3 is TGTGCCAGCAGCTTTGCAGGGGATAGCAATCAGCCCCAGCATTTT.

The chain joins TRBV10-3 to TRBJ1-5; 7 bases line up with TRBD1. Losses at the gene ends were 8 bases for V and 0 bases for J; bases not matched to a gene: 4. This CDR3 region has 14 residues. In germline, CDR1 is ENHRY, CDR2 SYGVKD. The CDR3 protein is CAIRDSYSNQPQHF. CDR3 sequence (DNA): TGTGCCATCCGGGACAGCTATAGCAATCAGCCCCAGCATTTT.

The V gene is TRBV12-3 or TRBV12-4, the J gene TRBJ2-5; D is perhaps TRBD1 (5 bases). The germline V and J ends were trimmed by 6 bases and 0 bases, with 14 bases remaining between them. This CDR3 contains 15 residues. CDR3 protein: CASSDRNRNQETQYF. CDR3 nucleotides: TGTGCCAGCAGCGACCGTAACAGGAACCAAGAGACCCAGTACTTC.

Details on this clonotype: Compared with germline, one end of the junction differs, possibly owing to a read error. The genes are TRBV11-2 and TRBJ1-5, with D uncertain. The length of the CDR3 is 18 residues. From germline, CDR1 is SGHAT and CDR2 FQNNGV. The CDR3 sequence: CASSFNLREGNPNQPRHF. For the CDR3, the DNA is TGTGCCAGCAGCTTTAATCTTCGGGAAGGGAACCCGAATCAGCCCCGGCATTTT.

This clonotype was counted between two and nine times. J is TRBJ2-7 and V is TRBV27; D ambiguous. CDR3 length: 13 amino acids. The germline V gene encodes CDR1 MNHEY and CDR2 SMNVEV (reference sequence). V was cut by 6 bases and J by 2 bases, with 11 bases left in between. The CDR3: CASRRPHPYEQYF. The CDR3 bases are TGTGCCAGCAGACGGCCCCACCCCTACGAGCAGTACTTC.

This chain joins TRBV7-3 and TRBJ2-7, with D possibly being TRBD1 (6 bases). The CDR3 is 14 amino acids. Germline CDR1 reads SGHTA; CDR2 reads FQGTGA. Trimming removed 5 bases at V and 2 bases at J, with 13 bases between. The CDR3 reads CASSPGTPPYEQYF. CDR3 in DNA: TGTGCCAGCAGCCCCGGGACACCCCCCTACGAGCAGTACTTC.

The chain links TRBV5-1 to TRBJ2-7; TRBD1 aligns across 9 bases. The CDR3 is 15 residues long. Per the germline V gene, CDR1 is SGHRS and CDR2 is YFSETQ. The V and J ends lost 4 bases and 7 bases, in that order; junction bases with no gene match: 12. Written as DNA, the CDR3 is TGCGCCAGCAGCAGAACAGGGGGCGGGCTAGGGGAGCAGTACTTC. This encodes CASSRTGGGLGEQYF.

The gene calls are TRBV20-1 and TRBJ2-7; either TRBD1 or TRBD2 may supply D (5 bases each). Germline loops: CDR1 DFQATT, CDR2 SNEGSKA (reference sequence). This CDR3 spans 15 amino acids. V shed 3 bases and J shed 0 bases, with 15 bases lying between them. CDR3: CSARRGRISSYEQYF. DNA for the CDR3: TGCAGTGCTAGGAGGGGACGGATAAGCTCCTACGAGCAGTACTTC.

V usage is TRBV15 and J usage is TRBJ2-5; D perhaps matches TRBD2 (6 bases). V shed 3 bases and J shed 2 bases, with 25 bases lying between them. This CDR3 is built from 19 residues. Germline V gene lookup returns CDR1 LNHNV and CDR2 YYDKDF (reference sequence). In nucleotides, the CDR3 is TGTGCCACCAGCAGCGAGGGGAGGCCCTCTCTCTCCCCACAAGAGACCCAGTACTTC. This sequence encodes CATSSEGRPSLSPQETQYF.

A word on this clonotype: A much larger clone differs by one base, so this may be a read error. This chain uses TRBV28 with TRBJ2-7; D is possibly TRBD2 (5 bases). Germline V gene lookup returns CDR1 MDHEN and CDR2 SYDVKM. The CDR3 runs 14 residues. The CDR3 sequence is CASSSGSSSYGQYF. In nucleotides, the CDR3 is TGTGCCAGCAGTTCAGGTTCTAGCTCCTACGGGCAGTACTTC.

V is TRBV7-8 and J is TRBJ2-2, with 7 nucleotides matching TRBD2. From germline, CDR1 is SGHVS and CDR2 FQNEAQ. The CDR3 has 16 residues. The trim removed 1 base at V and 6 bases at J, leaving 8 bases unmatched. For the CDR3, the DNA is TGTGCCAGCAGCTTAGTTTTTTTGGGGGGGGCCGGGGAGCTGTTTTTT. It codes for CASSLVFLGGAGELFF.

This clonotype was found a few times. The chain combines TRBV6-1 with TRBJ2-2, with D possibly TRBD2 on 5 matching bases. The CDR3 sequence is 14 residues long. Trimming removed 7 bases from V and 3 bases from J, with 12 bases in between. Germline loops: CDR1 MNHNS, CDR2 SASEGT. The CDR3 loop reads CASKSGFDTGELFF. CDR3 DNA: TGTGCCAGCAAGAGCGGCTTCGACACCGGGGAGCTGTTTTTT.

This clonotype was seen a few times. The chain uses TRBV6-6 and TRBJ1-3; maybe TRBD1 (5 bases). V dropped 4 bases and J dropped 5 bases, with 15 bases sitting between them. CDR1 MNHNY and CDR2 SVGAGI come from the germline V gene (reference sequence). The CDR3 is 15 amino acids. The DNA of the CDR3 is TGTGCCAGCAGTTCCCAGGGAGAATCTAGAAACACCATATATTTT. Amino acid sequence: CASSSQGESRNTIYF.